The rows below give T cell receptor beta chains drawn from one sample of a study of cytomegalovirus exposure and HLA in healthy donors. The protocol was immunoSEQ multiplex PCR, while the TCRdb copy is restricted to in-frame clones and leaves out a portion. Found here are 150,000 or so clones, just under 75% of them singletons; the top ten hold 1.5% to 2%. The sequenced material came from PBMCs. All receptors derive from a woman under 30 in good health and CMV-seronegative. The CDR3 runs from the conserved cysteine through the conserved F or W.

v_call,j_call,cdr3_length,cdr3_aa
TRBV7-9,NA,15,CASSSSGGSSYEQYF
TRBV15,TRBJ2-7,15,CATSSGETGGDEQYF
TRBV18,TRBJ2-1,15,CASSPGQMSYNEQFF
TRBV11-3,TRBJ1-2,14,CASSLTDRDDGYTF
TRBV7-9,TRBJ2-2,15,CASSLGQGDTGELFF
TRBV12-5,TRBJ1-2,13,CASGRLNGNHYTF
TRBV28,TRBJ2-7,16,CASSLGVAGGPYEQYF
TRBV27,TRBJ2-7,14,CASSMTGLRYEQYF
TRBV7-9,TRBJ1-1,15,CASSLEIGVVTEAFF
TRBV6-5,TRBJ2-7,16,CASSYSTPGHNYEQYF
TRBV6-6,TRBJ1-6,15,CASSLQTGLNSPLHF
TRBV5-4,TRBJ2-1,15,CASSLGLADYNEQFF
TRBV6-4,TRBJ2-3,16,CASSDSSSGSTDTQYF
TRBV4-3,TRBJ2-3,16,CASSHRGTGLRDTQYF
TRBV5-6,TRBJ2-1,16,CASSYRPGQGNNEQFF
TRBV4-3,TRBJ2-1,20,CASSQDNNGTSGGVYNEQFF
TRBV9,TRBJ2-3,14,CASSVTGAPDTQYF
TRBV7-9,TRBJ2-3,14,CASSFGQGIDTQYF
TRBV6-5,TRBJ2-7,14,CASRYGDKSYEQYF
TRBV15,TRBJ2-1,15,CATSSPGLAYNEQFF
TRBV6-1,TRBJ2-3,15,CASSEEIVEPDTQYF
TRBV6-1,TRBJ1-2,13,CASSVWREDGYTF
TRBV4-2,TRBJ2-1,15,CASSQDPRGNNEQFF
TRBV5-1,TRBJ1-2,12,CASSLGQFGYTF
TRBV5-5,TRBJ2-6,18,CASSLWGQSRSGANVLTF
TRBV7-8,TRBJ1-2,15,CASSLESGGGYGYTF
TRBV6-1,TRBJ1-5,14,CASSRPGPNQPQHF
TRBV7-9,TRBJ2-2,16,CASSLVRDRNTGELFF
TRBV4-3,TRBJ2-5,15,CASSQEAGGRETQYF
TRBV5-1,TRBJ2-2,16,CASSLAPITNTGELFF
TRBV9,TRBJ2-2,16,CASSVTPQGGTGELFF
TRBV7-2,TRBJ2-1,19,CASSSHGGGAVRSYNEQFF
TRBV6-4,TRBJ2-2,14,CASSRVMQAGELFF
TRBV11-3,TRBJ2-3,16,CASSLRGAGGPSTQYF
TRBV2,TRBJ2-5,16,CASSKQGWGTQETQYF
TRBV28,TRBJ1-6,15,CASSPPTGVSSPLHF
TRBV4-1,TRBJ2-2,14,CASSQVTGTGELFF
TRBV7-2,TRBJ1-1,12,CASSLLGSEAFF
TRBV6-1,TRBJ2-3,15,CASSPLAGGPDTQYF
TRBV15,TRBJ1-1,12,CATSSYQGEAFF
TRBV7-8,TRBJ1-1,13,CASSTQGYTEAFF
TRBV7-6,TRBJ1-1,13,CASSSSGRGRTFF
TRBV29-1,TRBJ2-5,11,CSVDKRETQYF
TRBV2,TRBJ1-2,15,CASSVPGHSSYGYTF